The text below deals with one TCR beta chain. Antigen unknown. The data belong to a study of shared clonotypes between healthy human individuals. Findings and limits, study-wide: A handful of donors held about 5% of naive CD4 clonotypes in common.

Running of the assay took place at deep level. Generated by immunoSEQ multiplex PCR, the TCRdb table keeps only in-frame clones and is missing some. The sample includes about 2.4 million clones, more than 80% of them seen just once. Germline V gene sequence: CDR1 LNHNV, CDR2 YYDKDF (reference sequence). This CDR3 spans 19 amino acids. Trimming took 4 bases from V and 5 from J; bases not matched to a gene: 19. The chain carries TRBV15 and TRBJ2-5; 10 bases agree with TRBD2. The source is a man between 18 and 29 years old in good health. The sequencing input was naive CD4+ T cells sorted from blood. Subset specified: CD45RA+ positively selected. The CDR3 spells CATSTRYGTSGNLNETQYF. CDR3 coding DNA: TGTGCCACCAGCACCAGATACGGTACTAGCGGGAACCTTAACGAGACCCAGTACTTC.